These T cell receptor beta chains were read from a single sample in a study of blood T cell repertoires in COVID-19. Here immunoSEQ multiplex PCR was the method, and the copy in TCRdb shows in-frame clones only, minus some. The table includes around 33,000 clones, roughly 91% detected once. Material: peripheral blood. The receptors come from a man at least 80 years old with acute or convalescent COVID-19. CDR3s include the opening cysteine and the closing phenylalanine or tryptophan. A D gene is named only where the DNA matches it firmly. Where a row states a size, it is once, few, many or the class of an expanded clone; other rows omit it.

>TRBV3-1/TRBV3-2|NA|NA|TRBJ1-6
TGTGCCAGCAGCGTTGGGACAATGGATTCACCCCTCCACTTT
CASSVGTMDSPLHF
>TRBV7-6|TRBD1|NA|TRBJ2-6
TGTGCCAGCAGCTCGGGACAGCCCTCTGGGGCCAACGTCCTGACTTTC
CASSSGQPSGANVLTF
>TRBV18|NA|few|TRBJ2-2
TGTGCCAGCTCACCTTGGACAGAGTCAACCGGGGAGCTGTTTTTT
CASSPWTESTGELFF
>TRBV5-1|TRBD1|NA|TRBJ1-5
TGCGCCAGCAGCCGGGACAGCATAAATCAGCCCCAGCATTTT
CASSRDSINQPQHF
>TRBV24-1|NA|NA|TRBJ2-1
TGTGCCACCAGTGATCCCGCAGGGGGGTACAATGAGCAGTTCTTC
CATSDPAGGYNEQFF
>TRBV7-9|NA|NA|TRBJ1-5
TGTGCCAGCAGCTTAGGGCAGGGCGATCAGCCCCAGCATTTT
CASSLGQGDQPQHF
>TRBV7-9|NA|NA|TRBJ1-2
TGTGCCAGCAGCTCCCCGAAGGACAGATCCCTCTATGGCTACACCTTC
CASSSPKDRSLYGYTF
>TRBV11-2|NA|NA|TRBJ1-2
TGTGCCAGCAGCCAGCAGGGAACTGGCTACACCTTC
CASSQQGTGYTF
>TRBV7-3|NA|NA|TRBJ2-5
TGTGCCAGCAGCCAAAAGCGAGGACAGCAAGAGACCCAGTACTTC
CASSQKRGQQETQYF
>TRBV4-2|NA|once|TRBJ2-3
TGTGCCAGCTCCCGGTTGATTGGGGGCGAAGCAGATACGCAGTATTTT
CASSRLIGGEADTQYF
>TRBV3-1/TRBV3-2|NA|NA|TRBJ1-1
TGTGCCAGCATCCCCTTGGGGGGAGTCGTGAACACTGAAGCTTTCTTT
CASIPLGGVVNTEAFF
>TRBV6-5|NA|NA|TRBJ1-4
TGTGCCAGCAGTTCTCCCGGGGCAACTAATGAAAAACTGTTTTTT
CASSSPGATNEKLFF
>TRBV7-3|TRBD1|NA|TRBJ2-2
TGTGCCAGCAGCGCGCAGGGGGCGGGGAACACCGGGGAGCTGTTTTTT
CASSAQGAGNTGELFF
>TRBV30|TRBD1|NA|TRBJ1-5
TGTGCCTGGAACAGGGGGATTTATAGCAATCAGCCCCAGCATTTT
CAWNRGIYSNQPQHF
>TRBV29-1|NA|NA|TRBJ1-2
TGCAGCGTTGAAGATATTCGAGTTGCCAAGAGGTATGGCTACACCTTC
CSVEDIRVAKRYGYTF
>TRBV29-1|NA|NA|TRBJ1-1
TGCAGCGGCCGGGTCCTGAACACTGAAGCTTTCTTT
CSGRVLNTEAFF
>TRBV5-6|TRBD1|once|TRBJ1-2
TGTGCCAGCAGCCCCGGGACAGCGAACTTTCATGGCTACACCTTC
CASSPGTANFHGYTF
>TRBV19|NA|NA|TRBJ1-5
TGTGCCAGTAGTTTTGGGCCGCGGGCTGGCAATCAGCCCCAGCATTTT
CASSFGPRAGNQPQHF
>TRBV7-7|NA|NA|TRBJ1-4
TGTGCCAGCAGCCTGGGGCGGGGTCCTAATGAAAAACTGTTTTTT
CASSLGRGPNEKLFF
>TRBV13|TRBD2|NA|TRBJ2-3
TGTGCCAGCAGCCTGTGGACTAGACACCCTTATACGCAGTATTTT
CASSLWTRHPYTQYF
>TRBV11-1|TRBD1|NA|TRBJ1-2
TGTGCCAGCAGCTTAGCCGGCCCCACAGGGGCGGAAGGCTACACCTTC
CASSLAGPTGAEGYTF
>TRBV19|TRBD1|NA|TRBJ2-7
TGTGCCAGTAGTATAGTGGACAGGTCCTACGAGCAGTACTTC
CASSIVDRSYEQYF
>TRBV27|TRBD1|NA|TRBJ1-6
TGTGCCAGCAGTTCTGGACGGACAGGGGTTCTTCCCCTCCACTTT
CASSSGRTGVLPLHF
>TRBV19|NA|NA|TRBJ2-5
TGTGCCAGTAGTTATCGGGGCCAAGAGACCCAGTACTTC
CASSYRGQETQYF
>TRBV4-1|NA|NA|TRBJ1-6
TGCGCCAGCAGCCATGGGAACAGGATCTGGGGTTCACCCCTCCACTTT
CASSHGNRIWGSPLHF
>TRBV25-1|NA|NA|TRBJ1-5
TGTGCCAGCAGTGAAAACAGGGTTTCCAATCAGCCCCAGCATTTT
CASSENRVSNQPQHF
>TRBV27|NA|NA|TRBJ1-5
TGTGCCAGCAGTTTATTCGGGATCAATCAGCCCCAGCATTTT
CASSLFGINQPQHF
>TRBV9|TRBD1|few|TRBJ1-4
TGTGCCAGCAGCGAGCGACAGGGACGGACAACTAATGAAAAACTGTTTTTT
CASSERQGRTTNEKLFF
>TRBV11-3|TRBD1|few|TRBJ1-3
TGTGCCAGCAGCTTAAGACCCGGGACAGGGGTAAACACCATATATTTT
CASSLRPGTGVNTIYF
>TRBV6-1|NA|NA|TRBJ1-1
TGTGCCAGCAGTGACAGGGTAGTTTTCTTT
CASSDRVVFF
>TRBV28|TRBD1|NA|TRBJ1-4
TGTGCCAGCAGGCTCAGGGGGGAAAGGACTAATGAAAAACTGTTTTTT
CASRLRGERTNEKLFF
>TRBV5-1|TRBD1|NA|TRBJ1-1
TGCGCCAGCAGCCCGGTTCCGACAGGGGGCAACACTGAAGCTTTCTTT
CASSPVPTGGNTEAFF
>TRBV7-8|TRBD1|NA|TRBJ2-7
TGTGCCAGCAGCTTAGCCGGCAGGGGGTTCTACGAGCAGTACTTC
CASSLAGRGFYEQYF
>TRBV28|TRBD1|NA|TRBJ2-5
TGTGCGGTACAGGGGCAAGAGACCCAGTACTTC
CAVQGQETQYF
>TRBV5-5|NA|few|TRBJ2-5
TGTGCCAGCAGCCGACCTCCCCAGGGTGAGACCCAGTACTTC
CASSRPPQGETQYF
>TRBV5-1|TRBD2|NA|TRBJ2-2
TGCGCCAGCAGCTTGGGACTAGCGGGGAACACCGGGGAGCTGTTTTTT
CASSLGLAGNTGELFF
>TRBV7-9|NA|NA|TRBJ1-2
TGTGCCAGCAGTGACGGACTGTTAGTGGGATATGGCTACACCTTC
CASSDGLLVGYGYTF
>TRBV7-9|NA|NA|TRBJ1-1
TGTGCCAGCAGCAACCGGGCCCTAGGGGTCACTGAAGCTTTCTTT
CASSNRALGVTEAFF
>TRBV5-1|TRBD1|once|TRBJ2-3
TGCGCCAGCAGCCAGAGACAGGGGGCAGGAGATACGCAGTATTTT
CASSQRQGAGDTQYF
>TRBV19|NA|NA|TRBJ1-4
TGTGCCAGTAATACACCGGGGAGGAAGGATGAAAAACTGTTTTTT
CASNTPGRKDEKLFF
>TRBV19|NA|NA|TRBJ2-7
TGTGCCAGTAGCAACGGGATAGACGCTTCCGAGCAGTACTTC
CASSNGIDASEQYF
>TRBV24-1|NA|once|TRBJ2-5
TGTGCCACCAGTGACCCGCCTACGGAGACCCAGTACTTC
CATSDPPTETQYF
>TRBV4-2|NA|NA|TRBJ2-6
TGTGCCAGCAGCCAAGATTTACCGGCGGAGGACTCTGGGGCCAACGTCCTGACTTTC
CASSQDLPAEDSGANVLTF
>TRBV27|TRBD2|once|TRBJ2-5
TGTGCCAGCAGTTATCTAGCGGGATACCAAGAGACCCAGTACTTC
CASSYLAGYQETQYF
>TRBV19|NA|NA|TRBJ1-1
TGTGCCAGTAGTCGCCGGGGGGGAATGAACACTGAAGCTTTCTTT
CASSRRGGMNTEAFF
>TRBV7-2|NA|NA|TRBJ2-7
TGTGCCAGCAGCTTAGGGCGGGAGCAGTACTTC
CASSLGREQYF
>TRBV19|NA|NA|TRBJ2-2
TGTGCCAGTAGTCCGACAGTGAACACCGGGGAGCTGTTTTTT
CASSPTVNTGELFF
>TRBV5-6|NA|NA|TRBJ2-4
TGTGCCAGCAGCCCCATGGGCGAGTGGGCCAAAAACATTCAGTACTTC
CASSPMGEWAKNIQYF
>TRBV27|NA|NA|TRBJ1-5
TGTGCCAGCAGGGTCCGAGGCGGCAATCAGCCCCAGCATTTT
CASRVRGGNQPQHF
>TRBV5-1|NA|NA|TRBJ2-7
TGCGCCAGCAGGTTGGGAGGTGTTTCCTACGAGCAGTACTTC
CASRLGGVSYEQYF
>TRBV5-4|TRBD1|NA|TRBJ2-7
TGTGCCAGCAGTGCCGGGACAGCCACGACGCAGTACTTC
CASSAGTATTQYF